The 25 T cell receptor beta chains below come from one sample, sequenced in a study of CD8+CD57+ T cells in acquired aplastic anemia. In patients chosen for sequencing, flow cytometry had shown CD8+CD57+ cell expansion. TCR beta VDJ and CDR3 profiles were obtained from a genomic DNA template. MiXCR was run by TCRdb on the reads, yielding one entry per CDR3 protein. The sample lists fewer than 200,000 distinct CDR3 sequences; over 70% were seen once. The sample taken for sequencing was sorted CD4+, CD8+, or CD8+CD57+ T cells (not recorded which) from PBMCs. These receptors all stem from a human donor with aplastic anemia.

This chain links TRBV10-3 with TRBJ2-6; D gene uncertain. The CDR3 sequence is 21 residues long. Deletions cut 1 base from V and 4 bases from J, with 26 bases between. CDR1 and CDR2 (germline): ENHRY, SYGVKD. The CDR3 spells CAISEYSSGGETSVGANVLTF. DNA for the CDR3: TGTGCCATCAGTGAGTATAGCTCGGGCGGCGAGACCTCTGTGGGGGCCAACGTCCTGACTTTC.

This chain joins TRBV7-9 and TRBJ1-1; D perhaps matches TRBD1 (6 bases). The CDR3 totals 14 residues. The V gene lost 1 base and the J gene lost 10 bases, with 16 bases spanning the gap. CDR1 and CDR2 from the germline V gene are SEHNR and FQNEAQ (reference sequence). DNA for the CDR3: TGTGCCAGCAGCTTAGGGTCCCAGGGACAAGGAGCTTTCTTT. Translating it yields CASSLGSQGQGAFF. Full variable domain (outside the CDR3, taken from reference TRBV7-9 and TRBJ1-1): DTGVSQNPRHKITKRGQNVTFRCDPISEHNRLYWYRQTLGQGPEFLTYFQNEAQLEKSRLLSDRFSAERPKGSFSTLEIQRTEQGDSAMYLCASSLGSQGQGAFFGQGTRLTVV.

The chain carries TRBV2 and TRBJ1-4; 9 bases are a match to TRBD1. The junction had 6 bases not matched to a gene; V was cut back by 8 bases and J by 8 bases. The CDR3 is 13 amino acids. Germline CDR1 reads SNHLY; CDR2 reads FYNNEI. Here the CDR3 reads CASAGTGSEKLFF. The CDR3 nucleotides are TGTGCCAGCGCCGGGACAGGGTCCGAAAAACTGTTTTTT.

The chain carries TRBV15 and TRBJ1-5, with D perhaps matching TRBD1 (5 bases). This CDR3 contains 14 residues. V was clipped by 0 bases and J by 7 bases, with 10 bases between them. Germline-derived CDR1 and CDR2 are LNHNV and YYDKDF (reference sequence). CDR3 amino acids: CATSRDKGIQPQHF. In nucleotides, the CDR3 is TGTGCCACCAGCAGAGATAAGGGGATCCAGCCCCAGCATTTT.

The chain joins TRBV24-1 to TRBJ2-7; D may match TRBD1 or TRBD2 (5 bases each). Germline CDR1 is KGHDR and CDR2 is SFDVKD. Trimming stripped 5 bases from V and 6 bases from J, with 13 bases between. This CDR3 is built from 13 residues. The CDR3 here is CATSAGGRFEQYF. CDR3 nucleotide sequence: TGTGCCACCAGTGCTGGGGGACGTTTCGAGCAGTACTTC.

This chain links TRBV6-4 with TRBJ2-5; 9 positions match TRBD2. The germline gives CDR1 MRHNA, CDR2 SNTAGT. Losses at the gene ends were 3 bases for V and 5 bases for J; bases not matched to a gene: 10. This CDR3 spans 16 amino acids. The CDR3 region has the DNA TGTGCCAGCAGTGAAGCGCTTGGGGCGGGGGGGGAGACCCAGTACTTC. Translating it yields CASSEALGAGGETQYF.

V usage is TRBV9 and J usage is TRBJ1-6, with D perhaps TRBD1 (6 bases). Germline V gene lookup returns CDR1 SGDLS and CDR2 YYNGEE. Trimming pared 3 bases from V and 6 bases from J, leaving 28 bases between. This CDR3 region has 20 residues. The CDR3 protein is CASSGGAGSVGPGLNSPLHF. The CDR3 DNA sequence: TGTGCCAGCAGCGGGGGGGCCGGTAGTGTGGGGCCAGGCCTTAATTCACCCCTCCACTTT. Full variable domain (missing parts from reference TRBV9 and TRBJ1-6): DSGVTQTPKHLITATGQRVTLRCSPRSGDLSVYWYQQSLDQGLQFLIQYYNGEERAKGNILERFSAQQFPDLHSELNLSSLELGDSALYFCASSGGAGSVGPGLNSPLHFGNGTRLTVT.

This clonotype occurred a few times. This chain joins TRBV20-1 and TRBJ2-3; D is unresolved. The CDR3 sequence is 15 residues long. CDR1 and CDR2 from the germline V gene are DFQATT and SNEGSKA (reference sequence). V was pared by 5 bases and J by 2 bases, with 17 bases between. CDR3 loop: CSARPARRATDTQYF. The CDR3 region has the DNA TGCAGTGCTCGTCCGGCGAGGCGAGCCACAGATACGCAGTATTTT.

The CDR3 region has the DNA TGTGCCAGCATCACATACAATGAGCAGTTCTTC. Translating it yields CASITYNEQFF. The rearrangement links TRBV2 to TRBJ2-1; D is uncertain. This CDR3 region has 11 residues. The V gene's germline CDR1 is SNHLY and CDR2 FYNNEI. V was cut by 7 bases and J by 4 bases, with 5 bases left in between.

The V call is TRBV14, the J call TRBJ1-3; TRBD1 matches 7 bases. Germline V gene lookup returns CDR1 SGHDN and CDR2 FVKESK. Trimming removed 5 bases from V and 6 bases from J; junction bases left unmatched: 7. The CDR3 has 14 residues. The CDR3 nucleotides read TGTGCCAGCAGCATAGGGGGCCGAGAAAACACCATATATTTT. Translated: CASSIGGRENTIYF.

The V call is TRBV10-3, the J call TRBJ2-3, with D tentatively TRBD1 (5 bases). CDR3 size: 14 residues. Per germline, CDR1 ENHRY and CDR2 SYGVKD. V lost 10 bases and J 0 bases, leaving 14 bases between the germline ends. The CDR3 region has the DNA TGTGCCACGGGCGACAGTTCTAGCACAGATACGCAGTATTTT. Translating it yields CATGDSSSTDTQYF.

This clonotype has just a few counts. CDR3 sequence reads: CASSPGSTDTQYF. The CDR3 DNA sequence: TGTGCCAGCAGCCCCGGGTCCACAGATACGCAGTATTTT. This sequence joins TRBV7-9 and TRBJ2-3; D unresolved. The germline CDR1 and CDR2 sequences are SEHNR and FQNEAQ (reference sequence). The CDR3 loop spans 13 amino acids. Trimming removed 5 bases at V and 2 bases at J, with 8 bases between.

In regard to this clonotype: The germline gene is not matched at one end of the junction; a read error may be the cause. V is TRBV11-2 and J is TRBJ2-2, with 9 nucleotides matching TRBD2. The CDR3 totals 17 residues. Germline values: CDR1 SGHAT, CDR2 FQNNGV. CDR3 in amino acids: CASTSRAGGPNTGELLF. CDR3 sequence (DNA): TGTGCCAGCACCAGTCGAGCGGGAGGACCGAACACCGGGGAGCTGCTTTTT.

This clonotype was counted ten times or more. V gene TRBV5-1 combines with J gene TRBJ2-1; D is possibly TRBD1 (5 bases). The V end lost 2 bases, the J end lost 4 bases, and 13 bases lay between the germline ends. Germline CDR1 reads SGHRS; CDR2 reads YFSETQ. There are 15 residues in the CDR3. DNA for the CDR3: TGCGCCAGCAGCTTAGGGGAAGGCCAATACAATGAGCAGTTCTTC. It specifies CASSLGEGQYNEQFF. Supplemented by reference TRBV5-1 and TRBJ2-1, the full variable domain reads KAGVTQTPRYLIKTRGQQVTLSCSPISGHRSVSWYQQTPGQGLQFLFEYFSETQRNKGNFPGRFSGRQFSNSRSEMNVSTLELGDSALYLCASSLGEGQYNEQFFGPGTRLTVL.

This chain uses TRBV19 with TRBJ1-1, with D maybe TRBD1 (6 bases). CDR1 LNHDA and CDR2 SQIVND come from the germline V gene (reference sequence). The CDR3 length is 15 residues. V dropped 3 bases and J dropped 3 bases, with 14 bases sitting between them. CDR3: CASSIPRQGYTEAFF. The DNA of the CDR3 is TGTGCCAGTAGTATCCCAAGGCAGGGGTACACTGAAGCTTTCTTT.

This clonotype was detected a few times. The gene calls are TRBV6-5 and TRBJ1-5; D gene uncertain. The germline V gene encodes CDR1 MNHEY and CDR2 SVGAGI. The V end lost 0 bases, the J end lost 4 bases, and 4 bases lay between the germline ends. This CDR3 contains 13 residues. CDR3 sequence reads: CASSYSKNQPQHF. The CDR3 DNA reads TGTGCCAGCAGTTACTCGAAGAATCAGCCCCAGCATTTT.

The chain carries TRBV12-3 or TRBV12-4 and TRBJ2-7, with 13 nucleotides matching TRBD2. V was clipped by 6 bases and J by 7 bases; unmatched bases: 6. The CDR3 has 14 amino acids. The CDR3 sequence: CASRRGLAGFEQYF. Here the CDR3 DNA reads TGTGCCAGCAGGCGGGGACTAGCGGGATTTGAGCAGTACTTC.

The chain is built from TRBV5-1 and TRBJ1-6; D remains ambiguous. V was trimmed by 8 bases and J by 0 bases, leaving 15 bases between them. The CDR3 is 16 residues long. The germline CDR1 and CDR2 sequences are SGHRS and YFSETQ. The CDR3 DNA reads TGCGCCAGGTACAGTACGAGTAGCTCCTATAATTCACCCCTCCACTTT. It is translated as CARYSTSSSYNSPLHF. The full variable domain, rest sourced from reference TRBV5-1 and TRBJ1-6, is KAGVTQTPRYLIKTRGQQVTLSCSPISGHRSVSWYQQTPGQGLQFLFEYFSETQRNKGNFPGRFSGRQFSNSRSEMNVSTLELGDSALYLCARYSTSSSYNSPLHFGNGTRLTVT.

This chain connects TRBV5-1 to TRBJ2-7; TRBD1 might be the D (5 bases). The CDR3 is made up of 14 amino acids. The V end lost 1 base, the J end lost 2 bases, and 10 bases lay between the germline ends. The V gene's germline CDR1 is SGHRS and CDR2 YFSETQ. CDR3 protein: CASSLPTGTYEQYF. The CDR3 DNA follows: TGCGCCAGCAGCTTGCCCACAGGCACCTACGAGCAGTACTTC.

The chain is built from TRBV20-1 and TRBJ1-1, with 7 bases matching TRBD1. Germline lookup yields CDR1 DFQATT and CDR2 SNEGSKA (reference sequence). The CDR3 consists of 12 residues. The junction had 4 bases not matched to a gene; V was cut back by 6 bases and J by 3 bases. The DNA of the CDR3 is TGCAGTGCCCGGGACAGTTACACTGAAGCTTTCTTT. Protein: CSARDSYTEAFF.

V and J are TRBV7-6 and TRBJ2-7, with D hard to call. Between the trimmed V and J ends, which lost 5 bases and 2 bases, there was a span of 10 bases. The CDR3 has 13 residues. CDR1 SGHVS and CDR2 FNYEAQ come from the germline V gene. CDR3 sequence (DNA): TGTGCCAGCAGCCGAGTCTCGACCTACGAGCAGTACTTC. Its translation: CASSRVSTYEQYF.

The V and J genes are TRBV14 and TRBJ1-5; D might be TRBD1 (6 bases). This CDR3 has 15 residues. Trimming cost V 4 bases and J 6 bases, with 16 bases left between them. CDR1 is SGHDN, CDR2 FVKESK, per germline. DNA for the CDR3: TGTGCCAGCAGCCCGCAGGGGACGGTGGGTCAGCCCCAGCATTTT. Protein sequence: CASSPQGTVGQPQHF.

This sequence joins TRBV6-4 and TRBJ2-6; the D is unclear. Trimming pared 6 bases from V and 2 bases from J, leaving 11 bases between. This CDR3 is built from 15 residues. Germline loops: CDR1 MRHNA, CDR2 SNTAGT. CDR3 nucleotide sequence: TGTGCCAGCAGGTTTTCGGATACTGGGGCCAACGTCCTGACTTTC. It is translated as CASRFSDTGANVLTF.

The J gene is TRBJ2-5, the V gene TRBV9; D gene unclear. This CDR3 region has 13 residues. V dropped 5 bases and J dropped 1 base, with 9 bases sitting between them. Germline CDR1 SGDLS, CDR2 YYNGEE. The CDR3 reads CASSPRGQETQYF. CDR3 nucleotide sequence: TGTGCCAGCAGTCCGCGAGGCCAAGAGACCCAGTACTTC.

This clonotype was detected once. The V call is TRBV9, the J call TRBJ2-7; 16 bases map to TRBD2. The DNA end favors TRBJ2-1, so the J call may be wrong. Germline V gene data show CDR1 as SGDLS and CDR2 as YYNGEE. This CDR3 has 15 amino acids. The CDR3 DNA is TGTGCCAGCAGCATGGGACTAGCGGGAGGGAGCGAGCAGTTCTTC. The encoded protein is CASSMGLAGGSEQFF.